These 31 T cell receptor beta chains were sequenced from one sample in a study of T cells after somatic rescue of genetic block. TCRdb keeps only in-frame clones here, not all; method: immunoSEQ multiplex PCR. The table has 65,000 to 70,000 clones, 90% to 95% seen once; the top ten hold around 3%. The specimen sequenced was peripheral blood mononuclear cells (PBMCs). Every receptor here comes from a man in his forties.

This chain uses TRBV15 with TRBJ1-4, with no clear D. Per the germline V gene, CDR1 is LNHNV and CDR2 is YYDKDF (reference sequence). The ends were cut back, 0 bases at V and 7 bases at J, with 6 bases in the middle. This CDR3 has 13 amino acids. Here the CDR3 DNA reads TGTGCCACCAGCAGAGATGTTAGTGAAAAACTGTTTTTT. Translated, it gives CATSRDVSEKLFF.

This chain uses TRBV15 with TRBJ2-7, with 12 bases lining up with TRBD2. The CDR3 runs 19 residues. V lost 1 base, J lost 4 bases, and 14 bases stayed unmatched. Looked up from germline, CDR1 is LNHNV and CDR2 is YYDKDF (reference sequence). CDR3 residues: CATSRGAASGRASSYEQYF. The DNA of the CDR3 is TGTGCCACCAGCAGAGGAGCGGCTAGCGGGAGGGCCAGCTCTTACGAGCAGTACTTC.

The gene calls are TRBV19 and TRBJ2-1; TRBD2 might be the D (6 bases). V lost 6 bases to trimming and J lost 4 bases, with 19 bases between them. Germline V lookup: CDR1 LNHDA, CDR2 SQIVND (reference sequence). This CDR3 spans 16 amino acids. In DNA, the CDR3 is TGTGCCAGTAGCCACCCCTCGGCGGAGGGATACAATGAGCAGTTCTTC. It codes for CASSHPSAEGYNEQFF.

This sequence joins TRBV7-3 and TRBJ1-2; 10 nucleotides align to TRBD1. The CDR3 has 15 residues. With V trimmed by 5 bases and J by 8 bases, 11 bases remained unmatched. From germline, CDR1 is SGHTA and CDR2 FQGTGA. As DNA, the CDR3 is TGTGCCAGCAGCCGTGACAGGGGGCGCGGACTGGGCTACACCTTC. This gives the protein CASSRDRGRGLGYTF.

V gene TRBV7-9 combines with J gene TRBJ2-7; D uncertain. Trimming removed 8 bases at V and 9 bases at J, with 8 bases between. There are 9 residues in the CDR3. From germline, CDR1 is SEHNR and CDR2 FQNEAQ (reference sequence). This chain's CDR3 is CASGDGQYF. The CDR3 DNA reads TGTGCCAGCGGAGACGGGCAGTACTTC.

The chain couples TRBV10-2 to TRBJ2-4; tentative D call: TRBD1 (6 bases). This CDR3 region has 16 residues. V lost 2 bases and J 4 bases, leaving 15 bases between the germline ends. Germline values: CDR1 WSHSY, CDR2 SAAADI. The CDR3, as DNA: TGCGCCAGCAGTGAGCGGGCAGGGGCGACTAAAAACATTCAGTACTTC. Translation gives CASSERAGATKNIQYF.

CDR3 nucleotide sequence: TGTGCCAGCAGTGAGGGGCTAGCGGGAGCTCGGTCCTACGAGCAGTACTTC. Its translation: CASSEGLAGARSYEQYF. The chain uses TRBV7-6 and TRBJ2-7; TRBD2 matches 10 bases. The CDR3 runs 17 residues. Trimming took 6 bases from V and 1 from J; bases not matched to a gene: 12. Germline V gives CDR1 SGHVS, CDR2 FNYEAQ.

DNA of the CDR3: TGTGCCAGTAGTATAGTAACCGGGGCCCGGCAAGAGACCCAGTACTTC. Protein sequence: CASSIVTGARQETQYF. This chain uses TRBV19 with TRBJ2-5; D may correspond to TRBD1 or TRBD2 (5 bases each). The CDR3 has 16 residues. Germline lookup yields CDR1 LNHDA and CDR2 SQIVND (reference sequence). V lost 1 base and J 2 bases, leaving 14 bases between the germline ends.

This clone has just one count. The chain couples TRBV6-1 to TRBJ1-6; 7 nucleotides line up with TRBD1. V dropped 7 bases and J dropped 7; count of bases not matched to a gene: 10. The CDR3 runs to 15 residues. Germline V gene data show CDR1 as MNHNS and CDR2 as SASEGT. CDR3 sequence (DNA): TGTGCCAGCATCCTACAGGGGAGGGGAAATTCACCCCTCCACTTT. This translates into CASILQGRGNSPLHF.

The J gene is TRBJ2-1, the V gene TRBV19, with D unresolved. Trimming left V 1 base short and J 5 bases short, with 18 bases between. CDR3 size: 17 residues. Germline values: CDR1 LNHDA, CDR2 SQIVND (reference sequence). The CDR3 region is CASSIGYPGYTDNEQFF. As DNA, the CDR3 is TGTGCCAGTAGTATAGGCTACCCGGGTTACACTGACAATGAGCAGTTCTTC.

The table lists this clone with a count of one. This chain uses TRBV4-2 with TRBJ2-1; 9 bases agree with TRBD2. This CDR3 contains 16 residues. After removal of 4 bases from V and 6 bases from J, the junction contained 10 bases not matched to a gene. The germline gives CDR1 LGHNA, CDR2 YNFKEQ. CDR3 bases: TGTGCCAGCAGCCTCCGACTAGCGGAAAAGGGCAATGAGCAGTTCTTC. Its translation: CASSLRLAEKGNEQFF.

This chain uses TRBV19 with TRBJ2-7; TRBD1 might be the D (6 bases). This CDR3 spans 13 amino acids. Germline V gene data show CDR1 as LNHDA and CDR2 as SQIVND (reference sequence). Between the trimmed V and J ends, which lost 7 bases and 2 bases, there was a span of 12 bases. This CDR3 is CASNYPGAYEQYF. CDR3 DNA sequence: TGTGCCAGTAACTACCCAGGGGCCTACGAGCAGTACTTC.

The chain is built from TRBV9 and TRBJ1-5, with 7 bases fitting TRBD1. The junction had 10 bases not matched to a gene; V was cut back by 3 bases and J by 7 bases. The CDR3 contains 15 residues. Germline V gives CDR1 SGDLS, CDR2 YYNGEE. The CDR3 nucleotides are TGTGCCAGCAGCGAAACAGGGGCGCCGGGGCAGCCCCAGCATTTT. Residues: CASSETGAPGQPQHF.

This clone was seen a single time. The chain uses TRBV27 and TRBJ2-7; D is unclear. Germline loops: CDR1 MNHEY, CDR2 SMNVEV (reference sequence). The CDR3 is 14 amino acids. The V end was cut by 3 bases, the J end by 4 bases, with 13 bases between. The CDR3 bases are TGTGCCAGCAGTTTCGTCGCTGGGTCGTACGAGCAGTACTTC. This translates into CASSFVAGSYEQYF.

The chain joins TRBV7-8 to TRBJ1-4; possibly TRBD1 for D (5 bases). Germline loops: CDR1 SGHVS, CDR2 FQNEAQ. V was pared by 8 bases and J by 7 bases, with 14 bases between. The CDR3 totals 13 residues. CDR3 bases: TGTGCCAGCTGTGAGGGGCGAGGTGAAAAACTGTTTTTT. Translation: CASCEGRGEKLFF. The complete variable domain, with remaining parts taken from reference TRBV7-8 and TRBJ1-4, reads GAGVSQSPRYKVAKRGQDVALRCDPISGHVSLFWYQQALGQGPEFLTYFQNEAQLDKSGLPSDRFFAERPEGSVSTLKIQRTQQEDSAVYLCASCEGRGEKLFFGSGTQLSVL.

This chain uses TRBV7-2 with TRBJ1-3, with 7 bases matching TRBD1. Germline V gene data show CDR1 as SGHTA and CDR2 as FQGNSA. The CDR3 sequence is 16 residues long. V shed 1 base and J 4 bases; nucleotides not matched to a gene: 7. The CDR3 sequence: CASSLGGTVSGNTIYF. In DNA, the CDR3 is TGTGCCAGCAGCTTAGGGGGGACAGTCTCAGGAAACACCATATATTTT.

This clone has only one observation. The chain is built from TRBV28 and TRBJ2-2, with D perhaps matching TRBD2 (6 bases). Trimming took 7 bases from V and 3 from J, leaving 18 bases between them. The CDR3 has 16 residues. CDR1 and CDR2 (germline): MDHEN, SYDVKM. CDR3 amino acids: CASTSPGGWDTGELFF. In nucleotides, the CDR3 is TGTGCCAGCACCTCCCCTGGGGGGTGGGACACCGGGGAGCTGTTTTTT.

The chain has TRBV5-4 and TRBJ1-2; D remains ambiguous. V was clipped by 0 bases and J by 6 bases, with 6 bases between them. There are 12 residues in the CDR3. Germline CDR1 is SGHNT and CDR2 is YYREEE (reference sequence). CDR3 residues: CASSLVADGYTF. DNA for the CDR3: TGTGCCAGCAGCTTGGTCGCAGATGGCTACACCTTC.

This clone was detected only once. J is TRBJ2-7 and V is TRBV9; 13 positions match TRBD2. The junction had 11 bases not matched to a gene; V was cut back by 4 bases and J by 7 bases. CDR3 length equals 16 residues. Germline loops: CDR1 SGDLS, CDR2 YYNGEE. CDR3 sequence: CASSKGLAGPEAEQYF. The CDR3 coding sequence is TGTGCCAGCAGCAAGGGACTAGCGGGACCGGAGGCGGAGCAGTACTTC.

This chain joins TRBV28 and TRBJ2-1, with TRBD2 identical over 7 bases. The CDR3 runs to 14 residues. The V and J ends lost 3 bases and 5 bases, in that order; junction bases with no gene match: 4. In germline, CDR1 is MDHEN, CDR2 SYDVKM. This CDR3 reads CASSLWGGDNEQFF. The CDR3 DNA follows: TGTGCCAGCAGTTTGTGGGGGGGTGACAATGAGCAGTTCTTC.

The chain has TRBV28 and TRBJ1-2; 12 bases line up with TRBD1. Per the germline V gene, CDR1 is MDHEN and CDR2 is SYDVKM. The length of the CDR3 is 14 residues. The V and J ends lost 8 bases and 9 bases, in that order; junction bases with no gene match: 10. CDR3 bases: TGTGCCAGCGGGTCGGGACAGGGGGCTAAGCGCTACACCTTC. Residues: CASGSGQGAKRYTF.

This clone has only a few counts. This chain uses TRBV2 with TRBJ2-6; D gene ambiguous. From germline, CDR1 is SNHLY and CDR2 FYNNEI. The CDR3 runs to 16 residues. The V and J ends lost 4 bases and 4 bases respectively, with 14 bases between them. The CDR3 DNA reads TGTGCCAGCAGTGTTATTATAGGTTACGGGGCCAACGTCCTGACTTTC. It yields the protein CASSVIIGYGANVLTF.

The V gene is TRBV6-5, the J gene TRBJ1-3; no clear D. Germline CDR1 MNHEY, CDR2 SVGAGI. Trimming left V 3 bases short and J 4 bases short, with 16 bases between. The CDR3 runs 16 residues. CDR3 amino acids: CASSYEAQSGGNTIYF. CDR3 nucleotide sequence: TGTGCCAGCAGTTATGAAGCCCAATCGGGGGGAAACACCATATATTTT.

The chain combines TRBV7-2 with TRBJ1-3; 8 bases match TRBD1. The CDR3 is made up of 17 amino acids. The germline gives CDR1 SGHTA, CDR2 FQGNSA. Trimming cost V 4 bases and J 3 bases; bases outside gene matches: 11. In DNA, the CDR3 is TGTGCCAGCAGCTGGACAGGGAATATGCTTAGTGGAAACACCATATATTTT. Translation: CASSWTGNMLSGNTIYF.

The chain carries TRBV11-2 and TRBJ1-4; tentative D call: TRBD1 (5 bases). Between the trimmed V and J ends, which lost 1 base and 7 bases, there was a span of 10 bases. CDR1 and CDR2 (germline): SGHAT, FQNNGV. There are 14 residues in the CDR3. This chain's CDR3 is CASSLVRVGEKLFF. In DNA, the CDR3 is TGTGCCAGCAGCTTAGTCAGGGTCGGTGAAAAACTGTTTTTT.

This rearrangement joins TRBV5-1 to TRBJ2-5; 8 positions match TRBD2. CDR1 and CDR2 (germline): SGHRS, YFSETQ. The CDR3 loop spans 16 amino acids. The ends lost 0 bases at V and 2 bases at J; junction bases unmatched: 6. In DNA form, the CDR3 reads TGCGCCAGCAGCTTGGATGGACTAGCATCTCAAGAGACCCAGTACTTC. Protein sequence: CASSLDGLASQETQYF.

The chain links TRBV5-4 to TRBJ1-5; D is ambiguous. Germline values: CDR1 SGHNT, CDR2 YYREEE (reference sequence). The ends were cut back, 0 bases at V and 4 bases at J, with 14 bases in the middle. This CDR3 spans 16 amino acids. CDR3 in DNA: TGTGCCAGCAGCTTGGGAGGAGGGTCTCTTAATCAGCCCCAGCATTTT. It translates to CASSLGGGSLNQPQHF. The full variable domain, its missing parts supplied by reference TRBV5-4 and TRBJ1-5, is ETGVTQSPTHLIKTRGQQVTLRCSSQSGHNTVSWYQQALGQGPQFIFQYYREEENGRGNFPPRFSGLQFPNYSSELNVNALELDDSALYLCASSLGGGSLNQPQHFGDGTRLSIL.

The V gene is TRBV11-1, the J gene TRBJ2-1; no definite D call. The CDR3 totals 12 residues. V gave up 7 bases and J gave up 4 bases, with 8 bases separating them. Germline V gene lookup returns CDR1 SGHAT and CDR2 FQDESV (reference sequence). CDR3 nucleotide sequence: TGTGCCAGCACCGGGCGGTACAATGAGCAGTTCTTC. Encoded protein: CASTGRYNEQFF.

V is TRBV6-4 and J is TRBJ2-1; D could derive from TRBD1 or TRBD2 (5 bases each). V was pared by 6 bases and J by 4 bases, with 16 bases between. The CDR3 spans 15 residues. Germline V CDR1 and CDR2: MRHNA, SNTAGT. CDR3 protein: CASSPRVGDYNEQFF. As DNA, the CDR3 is TGTGCCAGCAGCCCACGTGTGGGGGATTACAATGAGCAGTTCTTC.

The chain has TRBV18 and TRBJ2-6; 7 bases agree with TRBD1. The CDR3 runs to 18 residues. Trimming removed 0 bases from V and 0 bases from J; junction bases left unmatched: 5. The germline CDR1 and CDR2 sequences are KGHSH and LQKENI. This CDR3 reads CASSPPGTARSGANVLTF. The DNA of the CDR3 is TGTGCCAGCTCACCACCCGGGACAGCTCGCTCTGGGGCCAACGTCCTGACTTTC.

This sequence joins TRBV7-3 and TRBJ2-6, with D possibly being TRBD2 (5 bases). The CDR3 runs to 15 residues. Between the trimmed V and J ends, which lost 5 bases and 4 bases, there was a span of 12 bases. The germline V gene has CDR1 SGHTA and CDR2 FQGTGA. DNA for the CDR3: TGTGCCAGCAGCCCCCACGGGGAAGGGGCCAACGTCCTGACTTTC. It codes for CASSPHGEGANVLTF.